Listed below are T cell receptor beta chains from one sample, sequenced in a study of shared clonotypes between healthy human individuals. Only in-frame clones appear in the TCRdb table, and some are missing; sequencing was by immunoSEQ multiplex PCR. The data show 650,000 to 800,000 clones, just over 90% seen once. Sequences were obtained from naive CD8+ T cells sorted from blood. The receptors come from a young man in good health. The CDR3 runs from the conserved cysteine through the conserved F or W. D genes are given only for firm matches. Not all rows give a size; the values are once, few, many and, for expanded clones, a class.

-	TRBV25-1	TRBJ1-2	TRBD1	TGTGCCAGCAGTGGGGACAGGGCCTATGGCTACACCTTC	CASSGDRAYGYTF
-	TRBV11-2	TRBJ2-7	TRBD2	TGTGCCAGCAGCTCCAGACTAGCGGGAGTGAACGAGCAGTACTTC	CASSSRLAGVNEQYF
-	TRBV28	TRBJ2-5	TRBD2	TGTGCCAGCAGACGGACTAGTCAATGGGAGACCCAGTACTTC	CASRRTSQWETQYF
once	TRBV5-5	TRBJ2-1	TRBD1	TGTGCCAGCAGATCGGACAGGGTTAATGAGCAGTTCTTC	CASRSDRVNEQFF
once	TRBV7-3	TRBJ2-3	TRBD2	TGTGCCAGCAGCCTTATAGCGGGAGGACGCGATACGCAGTATTTT	CASSLIAGGRDTQYF
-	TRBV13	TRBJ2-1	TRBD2	TGTGCCAGCAGCTTAGTTAGCGGGAGAAGGTACAATGAGCAGTTCTTC	CASSLVSGRRYNEQFF
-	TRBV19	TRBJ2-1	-	TGTGCCAGTAGTATATCCGGGAGCAGCGGAGATGAGCAGTTCTTC	CASSISGSSGDEQFF
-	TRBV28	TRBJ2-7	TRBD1	TGTGCCAGCAGCATTACAGGGGGCTCTTCCTACGAGCAGTACTTC	CASSITGGSSYEQYF
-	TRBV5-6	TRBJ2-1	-	TGTGCCAGCAGCCCATTAGCGGCCAATGAGCAGTTCTTC	CASSPLAANEQFF
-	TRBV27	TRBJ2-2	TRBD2	TGTGCCAGCAGTGGACTAGCGGATACCGGGGAGCTGTTTTTT	CASSGLADTGELFF
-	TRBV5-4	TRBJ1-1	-	TGTGCCAGCACCTCCTGGGGGGACACTGAAGCTTTCTTT	CASTSWGDTEAFF
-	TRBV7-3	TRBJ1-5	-	TGTGCCAGCAGCTTAACTCCCGCACGGCCCCAGCATTTT	CASSLTPARPQHF
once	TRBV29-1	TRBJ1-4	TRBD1	TGCAGCGTGCCGGGACAGGGGCTACTACAGTCCGAAAAACTGTTTTTT	CSVPGQGLLQSEKLFF
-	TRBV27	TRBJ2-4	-	TGTGCCAGCAGCCTAGCCAAAAACATTCAGTACTTC	CASSLAKNIQYF
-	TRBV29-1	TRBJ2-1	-	TGCAGCGTTGAGACAGACAATGAGCAGTTCTTC	CSVETDNEQFF
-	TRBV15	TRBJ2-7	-	TGTGCCACCAGCAGAGTCCGGGGGAGCTTCAACGAGCAGTACTTC	CATSRVRGSFNEQYF
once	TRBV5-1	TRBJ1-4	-	TGCGCCAGCAGCACAGCTGGGGGGCTGGTGAATGAAAAACTGTTTTTT	CASSTAGGLVNEKLFF
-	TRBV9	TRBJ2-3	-	TGTGCCAGCGGGTGGAGTACAGATACGCAGTATTTT	CASGWSTDTQYF
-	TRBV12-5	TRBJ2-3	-	TGTGCTAGTGGTTTGGATATTGGAGGGAGAAGCACAGATACGCAGTATTTT	CASGLDIGGRSTDTQYF
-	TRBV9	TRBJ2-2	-	TGTGCCAGCAGCGCTTTTTTGTTGGCGAGGGAGCGGACCGGGGAGCTGTTTTTT	CASSAFLLARERTGELFF
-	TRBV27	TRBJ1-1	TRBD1	TGTGCCAGCAGCCTGGGGGACAGGGTGAACACTGAAGCTTTCTTT	CASSLGDRVNTEAFF
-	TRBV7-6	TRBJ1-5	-	TGTGCCAGCAGCTTTTCAGGGGATAGCAATCAGCCCCAGCATTTT	CASSFSGDSNQPQHF
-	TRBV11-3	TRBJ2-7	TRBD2	TGTGCCAGCAGCGAAGGGACTAGCGGGAGGCCAGGCGAGCAGTACTTC	CASSEGTSGRPGEQYF
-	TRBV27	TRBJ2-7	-	TGTGCCAGCAGTTTAGGGGTGAGGGCCTACGAGCAGTACTTC	CASSLGVRAYEQYF
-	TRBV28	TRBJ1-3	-	TGTGCCAGCAGCCCAATTCATAAGGACAGAGAGAGAAACACCATATATTTT	CASSPIHKDRERNTIYF
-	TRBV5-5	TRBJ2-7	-	TGTGCCAGCAGCTTGGTTACAGTCTACGAGCAGTACTTC	CASSLVTVYEQYF
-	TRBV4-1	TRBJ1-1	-	TGCGCCAGCAGGATCCGGGAGGGGTCGAACACTGAAGCTTTCTTT	CASRIREGSNTEAFF
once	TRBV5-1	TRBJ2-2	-	TGCGCCAGCAGCTTTAACTCCGGGGAGCTGTTTTTT	CASSFNSGELFF
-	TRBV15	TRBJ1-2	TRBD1	TGTGCCACCAGCACCTTTGGACAGGGTGGGGAAGCTAACTATGGCTACACCTTC	CATSTFGQGGEANYGYTF
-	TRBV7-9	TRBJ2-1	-	TGTGCCAGCAGCTTTGGAATCTATGAGCAGTTCTTC	CASSFGIYEQFF
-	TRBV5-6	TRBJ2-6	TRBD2	TGTGCCAGCACCTACGGGAGGTCTGGGGCCAACGTCCTGACTTTC	CASTYGRSGANVLTF
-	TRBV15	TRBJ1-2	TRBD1	TGTGCCACCAGCAGGTCGGACAGGGGGCCAGACTATGGCTACACCTTC	CATSRSDRGPDYGYTF
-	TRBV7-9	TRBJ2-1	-	TGTGCCAGCAGCTTAACGGGGATCCTTTCCTACAATGAGCAGTTCTTC	CASSLTGILSYNEQFF
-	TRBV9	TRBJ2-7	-	TGTGCCAGCAGCGTAGAAGGGACATCTTCCTACGAGCAGTACTTC	CASSVEGTSSYEQYF
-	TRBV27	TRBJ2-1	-	TGTGCCACCATACAGGGAAGTAGACAGTTCTTC	CATIQGSRQFF
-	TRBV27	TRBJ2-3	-	TGTGCCAGTTGGAACACAGATACGCAGTATTTT	CASWNTDTQYF
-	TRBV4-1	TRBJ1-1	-	TGCGCCAGCAGCCAAGGGCCCGCGAACACTGAAGCTTTCTTT	CASSQGPANTEAFF
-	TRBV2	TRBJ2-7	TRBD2	TGTGCCAGCAGTGGGGGGGCGGGAGGTACCACCTACGAGCAGTACTTC	CASSGGAGGTTYEQYF
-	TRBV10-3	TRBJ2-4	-	TGTGCCATCAGTGAGGAACAGGGGGGGGCGAGGAACATTCAGTACTTC	CAISEEQGGARNIQYF
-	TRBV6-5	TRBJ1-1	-	TGTGCCAGCAGTCTAGCCGGTGGTTTCGACACTGAAGCTTTCTTT	CASSLAGGFDTEAFF
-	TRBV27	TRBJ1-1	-	TGTGCCAGCAGTTTTGGGCAGATGAACACTGAAGCTTTCTTT	CASSFGQMNTEAFF
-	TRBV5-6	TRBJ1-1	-	TGTGCCAGCATAGTTTGGGAGAGCACTGAAGCTTTCTTT	CASIVWESTEAFF
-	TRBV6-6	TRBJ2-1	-	TGTGCCAGCAGTTACTCTATCGGGAGCGCCTACAATGAGCAGTTCTTC	CASSYSIGSAYNEQFF
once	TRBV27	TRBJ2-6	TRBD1	TGTGCCAGCAGAAAACCGGGACAGCTGTTATCTGGGGCCAACGTCCTGACTTTC	CASRKPGQLLSGANVLTF
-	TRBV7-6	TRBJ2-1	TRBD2	TGTGCCAGCAGCTTAGGGACTAGCGGGAACAATGAGCAGTTCTTC	CASSLGTSGNNEQFF
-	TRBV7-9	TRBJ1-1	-	TGTGCCAGCAGCGACGTGAACACTGAAGCTTTCTTT	CASSDVNTEAFF
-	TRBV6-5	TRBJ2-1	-	TGTGCCAGCAGCCAAAACAATGAGCAGTTCTTC	CASSQNNEQFF